This TCR beta chain was documented in a study of T-cell memory formation after mild COVID-19. Across the whole study: Across donors, TCR clusters were largely donor specific.

TCRdb independently ran MiXCR on the 5' RACE reads; one entry per CDR3 protein. The data contain roughly 610,000 distinct CDR3 sequences, 15% to 20% of them seen just once; the ten biggest clones take up about 8.1%. The germline V gene has CDR1 DFQATT and CDR2 SNEGSKA (reference sequence). CDR3 length: 18 residues. V dropped 2 bases and J dropped 2; count of bases not matched to a gene: 12. Broader study findings: Contracting clones from day 15 to 85 showed balanced CD4/CD8; later expanders favored CD4+. Nothing showed for sure that second-wave clones peaking on day 37 were SARS-CoV-2 specific.

A remark on this clonotype: The target antigen is unknown.

This chain uses TRBV20-1 with TRBJ2-1, with 10 bases identical to TRBD1. Source material: PBMCs or a T cell subset sorted from them (not recorded which). This TCR was recovered from an adult woman who had mild COVID-19 (a few samples of this study predate the infection). Cell type and time point are not known. In DNA, the CDR3 is TGCAGTGCTAGACTTACGGAGACAGGGGGCTTCCCCTACAATGAGCAGTTCTTC. It specifies CSARLTETGGFPYNEQFF.